The 29 T cell receptor beta chains reported below all come from one sample, sequenced in a study of cytomegalovirus exposure and HLA in healthy donors. PCR amplification relied on 60 Vbeta primers (plus 13 Jbeta primers). Repertoires were generated with immunoSEQ multiplex PCR, while TCRdb's copy carries only in-frame clones and drops some. The data contain approximately 110,000 clones, roughly 85% of them singletons. Sequenced sample: PBMCs. The receptors were gathered from a young man in good health and CMV-seropositive.

The rearrangement links TRBV5-4 to TRBJ1-1, with a weak D call TRBD1 (5 bases). This CDR3 has 14 residues. Germline CDR1 and CDR2: SGHNT and YYREEE (reference sequence). V lost 0 bases and J 1 base, leaving 7 bases between the germline ends. CDR3 nucleotide sequence: TGTGCCAGCAGCTTGGGCGGGGGGAACACTGAAGCTTTCTTT. Protein product: CASSLGGGNTEAFF.

The chain has TRBV5-5 and TRBJ1-2; D uncertain. The CDR3 covers 15 residues. Trimming shortened V by 4 bases and J by 2 bases, and 15 bases separated the two germline ends. CDR1 is SGHKS, CDR2 YYEKEE, per germline (reference sequence). The DNA of the CDR3 is TGTGCCAGCAGCCCCTCGGAGCGAGGGAACTATGGCTACACCTTC. Protein sequence: CASSPSERGNYGYTF.

J is TRBJ2-4 and V is TRBV2; weak D call: TRBD2 (5 bases). The CDR3 consists of 15 residues. Germline V gene lookup returns CDR1 SNHLY and CDR2 FYNNEI. V lost 8 bases, J lost 0 bases, and 14 bases lay in between. Here the CDR3 DNA reads TGTGCCAGCGGACTCGGCCATATAGCCAAAAACATTCAGTACTTC. Its protein is CASGLGHIAKNIQYF. Variable domain in full (rest from reference TRBV2 and TRBJ2-4): EPEVTQTPSHQVTQMGQEVILRCVPISNHLYFYWYRQILGQKVEFLVSFYNNEISEKSEIFDDQFSVERPDGSNFTLKIRSTKLEDSAMYFCASGLGHIAKNIQYFGAGTRLSVL.

Worth noting for this clone: At one end, the junction sequence differs from germline, possibly due to a read error. This specimen includes other DNA sequences encoding the same CDR3. The chain couples TRBV18 to TRBJ1-5, with 8 bases aligning to TRBD1. Germline CDR1 KGHSH, CDR2 LQKENI. This CDR3 has 14 residues. The CDR3 loop is CASSRTGRGQPQHF. As DNA, the CDR3 is TGCGCCAGCTCACGGACAGGGCGAGGCCAGCCCCAGCATTTT.

In regard to this clone: The junction departs from germline at one end; a sequencing error may be responsible. The CDR3 here is CVSSTGLVYGYTF. The DNA of the CDR3 is TGTGTCAGCAGCACAGGGCTCGTCTATGGCTACACCTTC. The V call is TRBV28, the J call TRBJ1-2; D possibly corresponds to TRBD1 (6 bases). Germline CDR1 reads MDHEN; CDR2 reads SYDVKM. The CDR3 is made up of 13 amino acids.

The chain couples TRBV18 to TRBJ2-1; D is perhaps TRBD1 (5 bases). Germline CDR1 KGHSH, CDR2 LQKENI. Trimming pared 3 bases from V and 6 bases from J, leaving 18 bases between. The CDR3 runs 16 residues. This CDR3 reads CASSPGRGLLANEQFF. The CDR3 bases are TGTGCCAGCTCACCTGGTAGGGGCCTTTTGGCCAATGAGCAGTTCTTC. Drawing the rest from reference TRBV18 and TRBJ2-1, the complete variable domain is NAGVMQNPRHLVRRRGQEARLRCSPMKGHSHVYWYRQLPEEGLKFMVYLQKENIIDESGMPKERFSAEFPKEGPSILRIQQVVRGDSAAYFCASSPGRGLLANEQFFGPGTRLTVL.

This chain connects TRBV19 to TRBJ1-2, with a possible D match to TRBD1 (6 bases). Germline V gives CDR1 LNHDA, CDR2 SQIVND (reference sequence). The CDR3 contains 13 residues. V lost 9 bases and J lost 5, with 16 bases in between. CDR3 loop: CASSQGIRYGYTF. The CDR3 coding sequence is TGTGCCAGCTCTCAGGGGATTAGGTATGGCTACACCTTC.

The V gene is TRBV18, the J gene TRBJ1-2, with a tentative D call TRBD1 (6 bases). The CDR3 length is 16 residues. Trimming removed 2 bases from V and 8 bases from J, with 21 bases in between. Germline CDR1 reads KGHSH; CDR2 reads LQKENI. The CDR3 DNA reads as TGTGCCAGCTCACCATCATGGGGGCAACAGGGTGAGGGCTACACCTTC. Protein: CASSPSWGQQGEGYTF.

This chain joins TRBV6-1 and TRBJ2-5; 7 nucleotides agree with TRBD2. J lost 3 bases, V lost 5 bases, and 3 bases had no gene match. From germline, CDR1 is MNHNS and CDR2 SASEGT. The CDR3 loop spans 13 amino acids. The CDR3 DNA reads as TGTGCCAGCAGTTGGGGGGGGAAAGAGACCCAGTACTTC. It encodes CASSWGGKETQYF.

The rearrangement links TRBV28 to TRBJ2-5; D is possibly TRBD2 (5 bases). Germline assignment: CDR1 MDHEN and CDR2 SYDVKM. This CDR3 has 14 residues. Trimming removed 2 bases at V and 5 bases at J, with 12 bases between. CDR3 DNA: TGTGCCAGCAGTTTACCCGGGGTCCGGGAGACCCAGTACTTC. As protein: CASSLPGVRETQYF. Looking up the rest from reference TRBV28 and TRBJ2-5 gives the full variable domain: DVKVTQSSRYLVKRTGEKVFLECVQDMDHENMFWYRQDPGLGLRLIYFSYDVKMKEKGDIPEGYSVSREKKERFSLILESASTNQTSMYLCASSLPGVRETQYFGPGTRLLVL.

The gene calls are TRBV19 and TRBJ2-3, with 10 positions matching TRBD2. The CDR3 spans 18 residues. With V trimmed by 2 bases and J by 2 bases, 10 bases remained unmatched. The V gene's germline CDR1 is LNHDA and CDR2 SQIVND (reference sequence). CDR3 sequence (DNA): TGTGCCAGTAGTATATCCAGACTAGCGGGCCCCTTCACAGATACGCAGTATTTT. This sequence encodes CASSISRLAGPFTDTQYF.

The chain carries TRBV15 and TRBJ2-5; TRBD2 agrees at 7 bases. This CDR3 is 16 amino acids long. Looked up from germline, CDR1 is LNHNV and CDR2 is YYDKDF (reference sequence). Trimming removed 1 base from V and 0 bases from J; junction bases left unmatched: 5. Here the CDR3 reads CATSRVGGVNQETQYF. CDR3 in DNA: TGTGCCACCAGCAGAGTTGGGGGGGTGAACCAAGAGACCCAGTACTTC.

The chain combines TRBV6-6 with TRBJ2-3; TRBD2 agrees at 10 bases. The CDR3 spans 16 residues. With 7 bases clipped from V and 4 bases from J, the junction kept 11 bases outside the gene matches. Per the germline V gene, CDR1 is MNHNY and CDR2 is SVGAGI (reference sequence). CDR3 protein: CASTSSERGGADTQYF. Here the CDR3 DNA reads TGTGCCAGCACTTCATCGGAGCGGGGGGGCGCAGATACGCAGTATTTT.

This rearrangement joins TRBV5-1 to TRBJ1-1; no definite D call. V shed 1 base and J shed 6 bases, with 13 bases lying between them. This CDR3 is built from 14 residues. From germline, CDR1 is SGHRS and CDR2 YFSETQ. CDR3 bases: TGCGCCAGCAGCTTGTGGCCCCCAAACGCTGAAGCTTTCTTT. Its protein is CASSLWPPNAEAFF.

The chain recombines TRBV5-8 with TRBJ2-1; 10 positions match TRBD2. The CDR3 has 16 amino acids. Germline assignment: CDR1 SGHTS and CDR2 YDEGEE. Losses at the gene ends were 2 bases for V and 7 bases for J; bases not matched to a gene: 9. The CDR3 DNA reads TGTGCCAGCAGCTTCGTCTGGTCTAGCGGGAGTAATGAGCAGTTCTTC. It encodes CASSFVWSSGSNEQFF.

The V and J genes are TRBV18 and TRBJ1-1; 8 bases map to TRBD1. Trimming at V came to 3 bases and at J to 7 bases, leaving 7 bases not matched to a gene. Germline V lookup: CDR1 KGHSH, CDR2 LQKENI. This CDR3 region has 14 residues. The CDR3 DNA sequence: TGTGCCAGCTCACCCTACAGGGGGGACGGTGAAGCTTTCTTT. The encoded protein is CASSPYRGDGEAFF.

The gene calls are TRBV2 and TRBJ2-5, with 8 nucleotides matching TRBD1. This CDR3 has 15 amino acids. CDR1 SNHLY and CDR2 FYNNEI come from the germline V gene. After removal of 5 bases from V and 7 bases from J, the junction contained 12 bases not matched to a gene. DNA for the CDR3: TGTGCCAGCAGTTTAGGACAGGGCGGGTTGGGGACCCAGTACTTC. It specifies CASSLGQGGLGTQYF. Full variable domain (outside the CDR3, taken from reference TRBV2 and TRBJ2-5): EPEVTQTPSHQVTQMGQEVILRCVPISNHLYFYWYRQILGQKVEFLVSFYNNEISEKSEIFDDQFSVERPDGSNFTLKIRSTKLEDSAMYFCASSLGQGGLGTQYFGPGTRLLVL.

This chain uses TRBV6-4 with TRBJ1-2, with 7 bases that match TRBD1. CDR3 length equals 18 residues. Germline values: CDR1 MRHNA, CDR2 SNTAGT. V gave up 3 bases and J gave up 4 bases; unmatched junction bases: 17. This CDR3 is CASSELQGLRFGLYGYTF. CDR3 nucleotide sequence: TGTGCCAGCAGTGAACTACAGGGGCTCCGGTTCGGGCTCTATGGCTACACCTTC.

The chain employs TRBV30 and TRBJ2-1; TRBD2 might be the D (5 bases). The CDR3 is made up of 13 amino acids. CDR1 and CDR2 (germline): GTSNPN, SVGIG (reference sequence). Trimming shortened V by 2 bases and J by 4 bases, and 9 bases separated the two germline ends. The DNA of the CDR3 is TGTGCCTGGAGTCCGGGGTATTACAATGAGCAGTTCTTC. It codes for CAWSPGYYNEQFF. The whole variable domain, filled in from reference TRBV30 and TRBJ2-1, reads SQTIHQWPATLVQPVGSPLSLECTVEGTSNPNLYWYRQAAGRGLQLLFYSVGIGQISSEVPQNLSASRPQDRQFILSSKKLLLSDSGFYLCAWSPGYYNEQFFGPGTRLTVL.

The V call is TRBV5-4, the J call TRBJ2-2; D ambiguous. V lost 4 bases and J 6 bases, leaving 13 bases between the germline ends. The CDR3 is made up of 14 amino acids. CDR1 is SGHNT and CDR2 is YYREEE in the germline V gene (reference sequence). The CDR3 loop reads CASSHTVAAGELFF. Written as DNA, the CDR3 is TGTGCCAGCAGCCATACGGTCGCGGCCGGGGAGCTGTTTTTT.

The rearrangement joins TRBV5-4 to TRBJ2-5, with TRBD1 identical over 9 bases. Per the germline V gene, CDR1 is SGHNT and CDR2 is YYREEE (reference sequence). The CDR3 loop spans 16 amino acids. Trimming removed 0 bases from V and 1 base from J; junction bases left unmatched: 4. The CDR3 DNA is TGTGCCAGCAGCTTGGGGGGACAGGGAATCCAAGAGACCCAGTACTTC. Translated, it gives CASSLGGQGIQETQYF.

The chain uses TRBV5-4 and TRBJ2-1; 10 bases line up with TRBD1. CDR1 and CDR2 from the germline V gene are SGHNT and YYREEE (reference sequence). The V gene end was trimmed by 4 bases and the J gene end by 5 bases; junction bases not matched to a gene: 6. CDR3 length equals 15 residues. The CDR3 DNA sequence: TGTGCCAGCAGCCCGGGACAGGGGTCTGACAATGAGCAGTTCTTC. It is translated as CASSPGQGSDNEQFF.

The chain employs TRBV29-1 and TRBJ2-1; weak D call: TRBD2 (5 bases). The germline V and J ends were trimmed by 7 bases and 7 bases, with 14 bases remaining between them. CDR3 length: 12 amino acids. Germline lookup yields CDR1 SQVTM and CDR2 ANQGSEA. The CDR3 is CSGGFEGNEQFF. CDR3 nucleotides: TGCAGCGGGGGATTTGAGGGAAATGAGCAGTTCTTC.

This clone was observed a single time. The chain employs TRBV9 and TRBJ2-3; D is unclear. This CDR3 contains 16 residues. Trimming pared 0 bases from V and 0 bases from J, leaving 11 bases between. CDR1 is SGDLS and CDR2 is YYNGEE in the germline V gene. The CDR3 sequence: CASSVATYYSTDTQYF. The CDR3 nucleotides read TGTGCCAGCAGCGTAGCCACCTACTATAGCACAGATACGCAGTATTTT.

The CDR3, as DNA: TGTGCCAGCAGTTTAGGGCCCTCTGGAAACACCATATATTTT. Protein product: CASSLGPSGNTIYF. The chain employs TRBV28 and TRBJ1-3; D unresolved. The V end was cut by 2 bases, the J end by 0 bases, with 5 bases between. CDR1 is MDHEN and CDR2 is SYDVKM in the germline V gene. The CDR3 is 14 amino acids.

As DNA, the CDR3 is TGTGCCGCCAGGCCCACGGGGGGGAATAATTCACCCCTCCACTTT. Translating it yields CAARPTGGNNSPLHF. The chain combines TRBV10-3 with TRBJ1-6; tentative D call: TRBD1 (5 bases). Trimming stripped 11 bases from V and 5 bases from J, with 19 bases between. The CDR3 runs 15 residues. Germline loops: CDR1 ENHRY, CDR2 SYGVKD.

The genes are TRBV2 and TRBJ1-5, with 7 bases identical to TRBD1. The CDR3 sequence is 15 residues long. The germline CDR1 and CDR2 sequences are SNHLY and FYNNEI. V lost 4 bases and J lost 3; bases outside the gene matches: 6. The CDR3 bases are TGTGCCAGCAGTGGGGCAGGGGGACCCAATCAGCCCCAGCATTTT. Amino acid sequence: CASSGAGGPNQPQHF.

The chain uses TRBV28 and TRBJ2-7; TRBD1 matches at 7 bases. This CDR3 is built from 12 residues. J was trimmed by 1 base and V by 10 bases; bases with no gene match: 4. Per the germline V gene, CDR1 is MDHEN and CDR2 is SYDVKM. The CDR3 region is CATYRGSYEQYF. CDR3 nucleotide sequence: TGTGCCACATACAGGGGTTCCTACGAGCAGTACTTC.

This sequence joins TRBV18 and TRBJ1-4; weak D call: TRBD1 (5 bases). V was shortened by 4 bases and J by 7 bases, with 13 bases between the two germline ends. The CDR3 runs 14 residues. Per the germline V gene, CDR1 is KGHSH and CDR2 is LQKENI. The DNA for the CDR3 is TGTGCCAGCTCACGAAAGGGGCTCTTTGAAAAACTGTTTTTT. Translated, it gives CASSRKGLFEKLFF.